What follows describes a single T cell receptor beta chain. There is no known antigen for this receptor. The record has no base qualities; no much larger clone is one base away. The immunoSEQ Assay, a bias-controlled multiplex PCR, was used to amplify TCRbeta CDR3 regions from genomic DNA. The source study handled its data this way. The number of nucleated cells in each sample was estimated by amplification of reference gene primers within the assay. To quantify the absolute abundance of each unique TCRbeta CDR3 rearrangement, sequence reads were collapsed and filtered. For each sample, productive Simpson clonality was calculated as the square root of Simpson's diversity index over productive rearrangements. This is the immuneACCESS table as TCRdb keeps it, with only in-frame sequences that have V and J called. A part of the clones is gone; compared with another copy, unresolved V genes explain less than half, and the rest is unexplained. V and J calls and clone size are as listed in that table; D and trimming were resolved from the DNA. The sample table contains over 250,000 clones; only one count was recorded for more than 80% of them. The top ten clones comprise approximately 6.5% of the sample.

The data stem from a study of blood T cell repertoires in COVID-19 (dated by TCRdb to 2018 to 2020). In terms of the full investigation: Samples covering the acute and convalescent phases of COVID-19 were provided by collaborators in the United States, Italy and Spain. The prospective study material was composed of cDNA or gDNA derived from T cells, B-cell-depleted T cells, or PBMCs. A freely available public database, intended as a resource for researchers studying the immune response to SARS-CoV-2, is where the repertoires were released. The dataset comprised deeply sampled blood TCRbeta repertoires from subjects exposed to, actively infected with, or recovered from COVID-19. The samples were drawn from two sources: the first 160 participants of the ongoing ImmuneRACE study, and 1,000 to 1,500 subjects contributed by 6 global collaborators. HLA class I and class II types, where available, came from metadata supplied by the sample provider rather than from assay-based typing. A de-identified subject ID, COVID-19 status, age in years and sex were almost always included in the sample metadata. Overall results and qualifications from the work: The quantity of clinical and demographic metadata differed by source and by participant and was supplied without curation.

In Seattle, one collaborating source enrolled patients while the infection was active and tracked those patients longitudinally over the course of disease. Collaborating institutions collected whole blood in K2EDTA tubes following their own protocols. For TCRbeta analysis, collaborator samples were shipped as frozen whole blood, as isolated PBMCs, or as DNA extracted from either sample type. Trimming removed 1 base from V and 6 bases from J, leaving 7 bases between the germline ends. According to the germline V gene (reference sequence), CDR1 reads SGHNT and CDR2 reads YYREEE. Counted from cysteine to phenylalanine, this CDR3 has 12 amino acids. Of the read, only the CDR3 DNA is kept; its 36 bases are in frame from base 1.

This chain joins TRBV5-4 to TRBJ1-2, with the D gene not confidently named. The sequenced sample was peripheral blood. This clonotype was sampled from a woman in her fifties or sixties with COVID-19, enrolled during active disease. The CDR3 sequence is CASSLPGDGYTF. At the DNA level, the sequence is TGTGCCAGCAGCTTGCCCGGTGATGGCTACACCTTC.